The rows below give T cell receptor beta chains drawn from one sample of a study of cytomegalovirus exposure and HLA in healthy donors. The method was immunoSEQ multiplex PCR; TCRdb's version includes in-frame clones alone and lacks a portion of them. The table has around 160,000 clones, 68% seen once; the top ten hold less than 5%. The sample was PBMCs. These receptors were collected from a woman younger than 35 in good health and CMV-seropositive. Both conserved end residues are part of each CDR3. The order of the fields is clone size, D gene, V gene, J gene, CDR3 protein, CDR3 DNA. A D gene is named only where the DNA matches it firmly. Size values are once, few and many counts, or a class for expanded clones, and some rows have none.

size: -
D: -
V: TRBV5-8
J: TRBJ2-7
CDR3: CASSFQAGYEQYF
DNA: TGTGCCAGCAGCTTTCAGGCCGGCTACGAGCAGTACTTC

size: -
D: -
V: TRBV7-9
J: TRBJ2-5
CDR3: CASSIGVGTQYF
DNA: TGTGCCAGCAGCATCGGGGTTGGGACCCAGTACTTC

size: -
D: TRBD1
V: TRBV6-6
J: TRBJ2-7
CDR3: CATLQGKSYEQYF
DNA: TGTGCCACTTTACAGGGGAAATCCTACGAGCAGTACTTC

size: -
D: TRBD1
V: TRBV29-1
J: TRBJ2-3
CDR3: CSVEGTGPTDTQYF
DNA: TGCAGCGTTGAAGGGACAGGGCCCACAGATACGCAGTATTTT

size: -
D: -
V: TRBV27
J: TRBJ1-1
CDR3: CASSPRGMDTEAFF
DNA: TGTGCCAGCAGTCCGAGAGGGATGGACACTGAAGCTTTCTTT

size: -
D: TRBD2
V: TRBV6-5
J: TRBJ2-5
CDR3: CASREGGTQETQYF
DNA: TGTGCCAGCAGGGAGGGAGGGACCCAAGAGACCCAGTACTTC

size: -
D: -
V: TRBV27
J: TRBJ1-5
CDR3: CASSLSIQSNQPQHF
DNA: TGTGCCAGCAGTTTATCGATACAGTCCAATCAGCCCCAGCATTTT

size: -
D: TRBD2
V: TRBV7-9
J: TRBJ2-1
CDR3: CASRGGLAGDEQFF
DNA: TGTGCCAGCAGAGGGGGACTAGCAGGCGATGAGCAGTTCTTC

size: few
D: -
V: TRBV27
J: TRBJ2-7
CDR3: CASSLNEAAYEQYF
DNA: TGTGCCAGCAGTTTAAATGAGGCAGCCTACGAGCAGTACTTC

size: -
D: TRBD2
V: TRBV12-5
J: TRBJ2-1
CDR3: CASGLARAVAGRNPPNEQFF
DNA: TGTGCTAGTGGTTTGGCCCGGGCCGTAGCGGGTCGGAACCCTCCGAATGAGCAGTTCTTC

size: few
D: TRBD1
V: TRBV6-5
J: TRBJ1-1
CDR3: CASRYYWTGVTEAFF
DNA: TGTGCCAGCAGATACTACTGGACAGGCGTCACTGAAGCTTTCTTT

size: few
D: TRBD1
V: TRBV9
J: TRBJ1-1
CDR3: CASSPRQGMNTEAFF
DNA: TGTGCCAGCAGCCCGAGACAGGGGATGAACACTGAAGCTTTCTTT

size: few
D: -
V: TRBV5-6
J: TRBJ1-2
CDR3: CASSTGRATNYGYTF
DNA: TGTGCCAGCAGCACCGGGAGGGCTACGAACTATGGCTACACCTTC

size: -
D: -
V: TRBV10-3
J: TRBJ1-6
CDR3: CAGSRGEGNSPLHF
DNA: TGTGCCGGATCGCGGGGAGAGGGGAATTCACCCCTCCACTTT

size: once
D: TRBD1
V: TRBV6-5
J: TRBJ2-7
CDR3: CASSFSGTGPYEQYF
DNA: TGTGCCAGCAGTTTTTCCGGGACAGGTCCCTACGAGCAGTACTTC

size: -
D: TRBD1
V: TRBV6-5
J: TRBJ1-1
CDR3: CASSYSGGVYTEAFF
DNA: TGTGCCAGCAGTTACTCAGGGGGCGTTTATACTGAAGCTTTCTTT

size: -
D: TRBD2
V: TRBV11-3
J: TRBJ2-7
CDR3: CASSLSPLLAGGGEQYF
DNA: TGTGCCAGCAGCTTATCCCCCCTTCTAGCGGGAGGAGGCGAGCAGTACTTC

size: -
D: -
V: TRBV5-1
J: TRBJ1-6
CDR3: CASSLSGTNSPLHF
DNA: TGCGCCAGCAGCCTGAGCGGGACAAATTCACCCCTCCACTTT

size: -
D: -
V: TRBV15
J: TRBJ2-7
CDR3: CATSSRDILNEQYF
DNA: TGTGCCACCAGCAGCCGGGACATATTGAACGAGCAGTACTTC

size: few
D: -
V: TRBV27
J: TRBJ1-4
CDR3: CASRGHRGRNEKLFF
DNA: TGTGCCAGCAGGGGCCATCGAGGGAGAAATGAAAAACTGTTTTTT

size: few
D: -
V: TRBV6-1
J: TRBJ1-3
CDR3: CASSEWSSGNTIYF
DNA: TGTGCCAGCAGTGAATGGAGCTCTGGAAACACCATATATTTT

size: -
D: TRBD1
V: TRBV29-1
J: TRBJ2-7
CDR3: CSVEGTGAEQYF
DNA: TGCAGCGTTGAAGGGACAGGGGCCGAGCAGTACTTC

size: -
D: -
V: TRBV21-1
J: TRBJ1-6
CDR3: CASSKGGRCYSPLHF
DNA: TGTGCCAGCAGCAAAGGGGGCAGGTGTTATTCACCCCTCCACTTT